These 31 T cell receptor beta chains were sequenced from one sample in a study of identical twins. Via MiXCR, TCRdb re-called the 5' RACE reads, giving one row per CDR3 protein. Of 750,000 to 950,000 distinct CDR3 sequences listed, roughly 12% are singletons. These same records also appear under a second study, on yellow fever vaccine responses in identical twins.

The sample consisted of PBMCs. Every receptor here comes from a woman aged 18-29 years in good health.

A few counts support this clonotype. The CDR3 loop reads CSSRQEETQYF. The CDR3 DNA sequence: TGCAGCTCAAGACAAGAAGAGACCCAGTACTTC. The rearrangement joins TRBV29-1 to TRBJ2-5; the D is unclear. Trimming left V 8 bases short and J 3 bases short, with 10 bases between. Germline CDR1 is SQVTM and CDR2 is ANQGSEA. The CDR3 length is 11 residues.

The chain uses TRBV29-1 and TRBJ2-1; 9 bases align to TRBD1. The CDR3 length is 12 residues. Germline CDR1 SQVTM, CDR2 ANQGSEA. The ends lost 6 bases at V and 7 bases at J; junction bases unmatched: 4. CDR3 sequence (DNA): TGCAGCGTCGGGACAGGGATGAATGAGCAGTTCTTC. Amino acids: CSVGTGMNEQFF.

This clonotype was seen more than once but under ten times. The J gene is TRBJ1-1, the V gene TRBV4-1, with TRBD1 matching 7 bases. The trim removed 0 bases at V and 1 base at J, leaving 2 bases unmatched. This CDR3 contains 15 residues. Germline CDR1 is MGHRA and CDR2 is YSYEKL. CDR3 nucleotide sequence: TGCGCCAGCAGCCAAGAGTCAGGGGGGAACACTGAAGCTTTCTTT. It yields the protein CASSQESGGNTEAFF.

There are many counts of this clonotype. This rearrangement joins TRBV20-1 to TRBJ2-5; D not certain. This CDR3 region has 13 residues. V dropped 0 bases and J dropped 2 bases, with 7 bases sitting between them. Germline V gene sequence: CDR1 DFQATT, CDR2 SNEGSKA (reference sequence). The CDR3 reads CSARERDQETQYF. Here the CDR3 DNA reads TGCAGTGCTAGAGAAAGGGATCAAGAGACCCAGTACTTC.

The table lists this clonotype with a few counts. The rearrangement joins TRBV5-6 to TRBJ2-3; 11 nucleotides agree with TRBD2. CDR1 SGHDT and CDR2 YYEEEE come from the germline V gene. The junction had 8 bases not matched to a gene; V was cut back by 0 bases and J by 2 bases. There are 18 residues in the CDR3. CDR3 bases: TGTGCCAGCAGCTTGGAGCGACTAGCGGGAAGACTCACAGATACGCAGTATTTT. Its translation: CASSLERLAGRLTDTQYF.

J is TRBJ2-3 and V is TRBV20-1, with 10 bases fitting TRBD2. V gave up 5 bases and J gave up 5 bases; unmatched junction bases: 7. The CDR3 totals 14 residues. The germline CDR1 and CDR2 sequences are DFQATT and SNEGSKA (reference sequence). In DNA, the CDR3 is TGCAGTGCTGGAGCGGGGGGGCCGATAGATACGCAGTATTTT. Protein product: CSAGAGGPIDTQYF.

V is TRBV9 and J is TRBJ2-7; a possible D gene is TRBD2 (5 bases). V gave up 0 bases and J gave up 3 bases, with 10 bases separating them. Germline CDR1 SGDLS, CDR2 YYNGEE. CDR3 length: 14 amino acids. This chain's CDR3 is CASSVGVGGYEQYF. CDR3 nucleotide sequence: TGTGCCAGCAGCGTAGGCGTAGGAGGCTACGAGCAGTACTTC.

This clonotype was observed a few times. This chain connects TRBV11-2 to TRBJ2-3; the match to TRBD2 covers 9 bases. Germline assignment: CDR1 SGHAT and CDR2 FQNNGV. There are 16 residues in the CDR3. Unmatched junction bases numbered 10, after V lost 4 bases and J lost 5 bases. The CDR3 DNA sequence: TGTGCCAGCAGCTCCCGCCGAGCGGGAGGAATAGATACGCAGTATTTT. Translating it yields CASSSRRAGGIDTQYF.

The J gene is TRBJ2-2, the V gene TRBV10-3, with 7 bases lining up with TRBD1. V was clipped by 1 base and J by 0 bases; unmatched bases: 2. This CDR3 contains 16 residues. CDR1 and CDR2 from the germline V gene are ENHRY and SYGVKD. The CDR3 DNA reads TGTGCCATCAGTGAGTTGGGACAGTCGAACACCGGGGAGCTGTTTTTT. It specifies CAISELGQSNTGELFF.

This clonotype was counted between two and nine times. The chain couples TRBV7-9 to TRBJ1-2; no firm D call. The CDR3 spans 13 residues. CDR1 and CDR2 from the germline V gene are SEHNR and FQNEAQ (reference sequence). V lost 1 base to trimming and J lost 8 bases, with 11 bases between them. CDR3 in amino acids: CASSLDGLTGYTF. CDR3 coding DNA: TGTGCCAGCAGCTTAGATGGTCTCACCGGCTACACCTTC.

This clonotype was counted at least ten times. The V gene is TRBV11-1, the J gene TRBJ2-1; possibly TRBD2 for D (6 bases). The V gene lost 2 bases and the J gene lost 6 bases, with 17 bases spanning the gap. This CDR3 is 16 amino acids long. Germline CDR1 reads SGHAT; CDR2 reads FQDESV (reference sequence). CDR3 region: CASSLRLWGEINEQFF. The CDR3 nucleotides are TGTGCCAGCAGCTTACGTCTCTGGGGGGAAATCAATGAGCAGTTCTTC.

V and J are TRBV6-1 and TRBJ1-4; TRBD1 is a possible D gene (5 bases). CDR1 is MNHNS and CDR2 is SASEGT in the germline V gene. CDR3 length equals 15 residues. Trimming cost V 6 bases and J 5 bases, with 16 bases left between them. The chain's CDR3 is CASSAGGGWNEKLFF. CDR3 coding DNA: TGTGCCAGCAGCGCCGGGGGGGGGTGGAATGAAAAACTGTTTTTT.

This clonotype came up many times. The V gene is TRBV28, the J gene TRBJ2-1; TRBD2 matches 7 bases. This CDR3 has 16 residues. The junction had 7 bases not matched to a gene; V was cut back by 1 base and J by 4 bases. CDR1 and CDR2 from the germline V gene are MDHEN and SYDVKM. CDR3 DNA sequence: TGTGCCAGCAGTTTATTGGCGGGAGCGTATTACAATGAGCAGTTCTTC. Amino acid sequence: CASSLLAGAYYNEQFF.

The rearrangement joins TRBV28 to TRBJ1-4; 7 bases map to TRBD1. CDR1 is MDHEN, CDR2 SYDVKM, per germline. There are 15 residues in the CDR3. After removal of 5 bases from V and 5 bases from J, the junction contained 8 bases not matched to a gene. The CDR3 is CASSPAGGKNEKLFF. CDR3 sequence (DNA): TGTGCCAGCAGTCCTGCAGGGGGAAAAAATGAAAAACTGTTTTTT.

This clonotype was observed many times. CDR3: CASSPIETGVNTGELFF. For the CDR3, the DNA is TGTGCCAGCAGTCCAATTGAAACAGGAGTAAACACCGGGGAGCTGTTTTTT. This sequence joins TRBV12-3 or TRBV12-4 and TRBJ2-2; D possibly corresponds to TRBD1 (5 bases). The CDR3 runs 17 residues. V was clipped by 5 bases and J by 2 bases, with 18 bases between them.

This clonotype has only a few counts. This rearrangement joins TRBV28 to TRBJ2-3, with 8 positions matching TRBD2. Germline CDR1 is MDHEN and CDR2 is SYDVKM. The CDR3 consists of 14 residues. V shed 6 bases and J 10 bases; nucleotides not matched to a gene: 12. CDR3 nucleotide sequence: TGTGCCAGCAGCCCTCGGCCTTTAGCGGGGTCGCAGTATTTT. Residues: CASSPRPLAGSQYF.

This clonotype turned up a few times. The V and J genes are TRBV6-6 and TRBJ1-1; unclear D gene. The CDR3 totals 13 residues. Germline-derived CDR1 and CDR2 are MNHNY and SVGAGI (reference sequence). V lost 5 bases and J lost 0, with 7 bases in between. CDR3 amino acids: CASSGSMNTEAFF. The CDR3 bases are TGTGCCAGCAGTGGGTCGATGAACACTGAAGCTTTCTTT.

This clonotype has only a few counts. V gene TRBV20-1 combines with J gene TRBJ2-1; 10 positions agree with TRBD2. Germline V CDR1 and CDR2: DFQATT, SNEGSKA (reference sequence). The length of the CDR3 is 15 residues. Trimming removed 3 bases from V and 3 bases from J; junction bases left unmatched: 5. CDR3 sequence reads: CSAREAGGFYNEQFF. In nucleotides, the CDR3 is TGCAGTGCTAGGGAAGCGGGAGGGTTCTACAATGAGCAGTTCTTC.

V usage is TRBV10-3 and J usage is TRBJ2-1; unclear D gene. Germline-derived CDR1 and CDR2 are ENHRY and SYGVKD. V was clipped by 2 bases and J by 5 bases, with 7 bases between them. This CDR3 has 13 residues. CDR3 DNA: TGTGCCATCAGTGAGCTGCGAGACAATGAGCAGTTCTTC. Its translation: CAISELRDNEQFF.

The genes are TRBV5-1 and TRBJ1-1, with a tentative D call TRBD1 (5 bases). The germline CDR1 and CDR2 sequences are SGHRS and YFSETQ. The CDR3 is 15 amino acids. The V end was cut by 2 bases, the J end by 1 base, with 12 bases between. In nucleotides, the CDR3 is TGCGCCAGCAGCTTTCCACGGGGGGAGAACACTGAAGCTTTCTTT. Translation gives CASSFPRGENTEAFF.

The chain couples TRBV3-1 to TRBJ2-7; 9 positions match TRBD2. This CDR3 has 18 amino acids. Trimming removed 0 bases from V and 6 bases from J; junction bases left unmatched: 15. Germline V gene lookup returns CDR1 LGHDT and CDR2 YNNKEL (reference sequence). The CDR3 loop reads CASSQDWREGRSVVEQYF. For the CDR3, the DNA is TGTGCCAGCAGCCAAGATTGGCGGGAGGGCCGGTCCGTCGTCGAGCAGTACTTC.

The rearrangement links TRBV12-3 or TRBV12-4 to TRBJ1-6; tentative D call: TRBD1 (5 bases). The CDR3 has 14 amino acids. V gave up 7 bases and J gave up 5 bases, with 12 bases separating them. CDR3 in amino acids: CASKPGQHNSPLHF. Here the CDR3 DNA reads TGTGCCAGCAAACCCGGACAACATAATTCACCCCTCCACTTT.

The chain has TRBV12-3 or TRBV12-4 and TRBJ2-3, with 7 bases matching TRBD1. Trimming at V came to 6 bases and at J to 0 bases, leaving 12 bases not matched to a gene. There are 17 residues in the CDR3. Here the CDR3 DNA reads TGTGCCAGCAGCTCAAGGACAGGACCCTATAGCACAGATACGCAGTATTTT. Translation gives CASSSRTGPYSTDTQYF.

This clonotype was seen only a few times. This chain links TRBV9 with TRBJ2-7, with D possibly being TRBD1 (6 bases). The CDR3 consists of 15 residues. V lost 4 bases and J 2 bases, leaving 16 bases between the germline ends. Germline V gene data show CDR1 as SGDLS and CDR2 as YYNGEE. The CDR3 sequence is CASSPTGSSAYEQYF. DNA for the CDR3: TGTGCCAGCAGCCCTACAGGGTCTTCAGCCTACGAGCAGTACTTC.

The table lists this clonotype with a few counts. The chain uses TRBV21-1 and TRBJ2-5; TRBD1, the table's D call, was not compared with the DNA. TRBV21-1 constitutes a pseudogene. CDR3 length: 18 residues. The CDR3 DNA reads TGTGCCAGCAGCAAAAAGGGAAGAGGGGCAGCCGACCAAGAGACCCAGTACTTC. Its protein is CASSKKGRGAADQETQYF.

The rearrangement uses TRBV6-1 and TRBJ2-3; 7 positions agree with TRBD2. V shed 6 bases, J shed 2 bases, and the junction held 11 bases outside the gene matches. From germline, CDR1 is MNHNS and CDR2 SASEGT. The CDR3 extends over 16 amino acids. This chain's CDR3 is CASSQPAGEFTDTQYF. DNA of the CDR3: TGTGCCAGCAGCCAACCTGCGGGGGAATTCACAGATACGCAGTATTTT.

The V gene is TRBV4-1, the J gene TRBJ2-1; 10 bases are a match to TRBD2. Germline assignment: CDR1 MGHRA and CDR2 YSYEKL. This CDR3 has 15 residues. V lost 3 bases to trimming and J lost 6 bases; unmatched junction nucleotides: 5. This chain's CDR3 is CASSQQAGGPNEQFF. The CDR3 bases are TGCGCCAGCAGCCAGCAAGCGGGAGGGCCCAATGAGCAGTTCTTC.

This clonotype showed up many times. The chain recombines TRBV12-3 or TRBV12-4 with TRBJ1-5; no definite D call. V gave up 4 bases and J gave up 2 bases, with 9 bases separating them. The CDR3 consists of 14 residues. The CDR3 DNA reads TGTGCCAGCAGTTCCGGGAGTGGCAATCAGCCCCAGCATTTT. It specifies CASSSGSGNQPQHF.

This chain links TRBV7-9 with TRBJ2-7; D is undetermined. This CDR3 is 12 amino acids long. Germline CDR1 SEHNR, CDR2 FQNEAQ (reference sequence). The V end lost 5 bases, the J end lost 5 bases, and 10 bases lay between the germline ends. For the CDR3, the DNA is TGTGCCAGCAGCAAAACGGGCGACGAGCAGTACTTC. It translates to CASSKTGDEQYF.

This clonotype was seen at least ten times. The CDR3 region is CSARAGRTGDTGELFF. CDR3 nucleotide sequence: TGCAGTGCTAGAGCCGGCCGGACAGGGGACACCGGGGAGCTGTTTTTT. The chain recombines TRBV20-1 with TRBJ2-2; TRBD1 agrees at 9 bases. The ends lost 1 base at V and 3 bases at J; junction bases unmatched: 6. The length of the CDR3 is 16 residues. Per germline, CDR1 DFQATT and CDR2 SNEGSKA (reference sequence).

The rearrangement uses TRBV25-1 and TRBJ2-5, with 11 bases fitting TRBD2. CDR3 size: 17 residues. Looked up from germline, CDR1 is MGHDK and CDR2 is SYGVNS. The ends lost 5 bases at V and 2 bases at J; junction bases unmatched: 10. The CDR3 region has the DNA TGTGCCAGCAGTCGGCTAGCGGGAGGACTTGTGCAAGAGACCCAGTACTTC. Translating gives CASSRLAGGLVQETQYF.